These 16 T cell receptor beta chains came from one sample sequenced in a study of control samples from healthy donors and cancer patients. Clones were sequenced by immunoSEQ multiplex PCR, and TCRdb holds only the in-frame ones, with some missing. The table has some 150,000 clones, roughly 94% seen once. The sample consisted of PBMCs. The receptor set was obtained from a man aged 60 to 69 with colorectal cancer.

The chain combines TRBV6-5 with TRBJ1-2, with D unclear. Trimming shortened V by 0 bases and J by 2 bases, and 7 bases separated the two germline ends. The germline CDR1 and CDR2 sequences are MNHEY and SVGAGI. The CDR3 covers 14 residues. In DNA form, the CDR3 reads TGTGCCAGCAGTTACTCGTACGAGAACTATGGCTACACCTTC. Translated: CASSYSYENYGYTF.

The chain couples TRBV19 to TRBJ2-7; D unresolved. Trimming cost V 0 bases and J 2 bases, with 11 bases left between them. The germline gives CDR1 LNHDA, CDR2 SQIVND (reference sequence). The CDR3 extends over 15 amino acids. The CDR3 nucleotides are TGTGCCAGTAGTATAGACACTGAACCAACCTACGAGCAGTACTTC. Amino acid sequence: CASSIDTEPTYEQYF. Using reference TRBV19 and TRBJ2-7 for the parts outside the CDR3, the full variable domain is DGGITQSPKYLFRKEGQNVTLSCEQNLNHDAMYWYRQDPGQGLRLIYYSQIVNDFQKGDIAEGYSVSREKKESFPLTVTSAQKNPTAFYLCASSIDTEPTYEQYFGPGTRLTVT.

The rearrangement links TRBV18 to TRBJ1-4, with 7 positions matching TRBD1. The CDR3 covers 13 residues. Germline CDR1 reads KGHSH; CDR2 reads LQKENI. V lost 0 bases and J lost 9; bases outside the gene matches: 1. This CDR3 reads CASSPPGQQKLFF. The DNA for the CDR3 is TGTGCCAGCTCACCACCGGGACAGCAAAAACTGTTTTTT.

V gene TRBV25-1 combines with J gene TRBJ1-2, with TRBD1 matching over 8 bases. Germline-derived CDR1 and CDR2 are MGHDK and SYGVNS. The CDR3 is made up of 14 amino acids. The ends lost 4 bases at V and 6 bases at J; junction bases unmatched: 7. The CDR3 loop reads CASSVFDRGHGYTF. The CDR3 DNA reads TGTGCCAGCAGTGTGTTCGACAGGGGCCATGGCTACACCTTC.

This chain uses TRBV18 with TRBJ1-1, with 8 bases lining up with TRBD1. The CDR3 length is 14 residues. Germline-derived CDR1 and CDR2 are KGHSH and LQKENI. The trim removed 5 bases at V and 3 bases at J, leaving 5 bases unmatched. Written as DNA, the CDR3 is TGTGCCAGCTCAAGCCAGGGGGCGGACACTGAAGCTTTCTTT. Translating it yields CASSSQGADTEAFF.

J is TRBJ1-3 and V is TRBV12-1. TRBV12-1 is noted as a pseudogene. This CDR3 is 21 amino acids long. CDR3 DNA: TGTGCCAGCAGCTTCCTTGACCCGCGAATGGGGCCCGAGGGCTCTGGAAACACCATATATTTT. Encoded protein: CASSFLDPRMGPEGSGNTIYF.

This chain links TRBV5-1 with TRBJ2-2; TRBD2 aligns across 8 bases. The CDR3 runs 17 residues. The trim removed 0 bases at V and 5 bases at J, leaving 9 bases unmatched. CDR1 is SGHRS, CDR2 YFSETQ, per germline. The CDR3 sequence: CASSLENPGLVTGELFF. The CDR3 DNA reads TGCGCCAGCAGCTTGGAGAACCCGGGACTAGTAACCGGGGAGCTGTTTTTT. The full variable domain, rest sourced from reference TRBV5-1 and TRBJ2-2, is KAGVTQTPRYLIKTRGQQVTLSCSPISGHRSVSWYQQTPGQGLQFLFEYFSETQRNKGNFPGRFSGRQFSNSRSEMNVSTLELGDSALYLCASSLENPGLVTGELFFGEGSRLTVL.

The CDR3 spells CASSPAALAGSVGELFF. CDR3 nucleotides: TGTGCCAGCTCACCAGCGGCCCTAGCGGGGTCGGTCGGGGAGCTGTTTTTT. The rearrangement links TRBV18 to TRBJ2-2; 9 nucleotides align to TRBD2. V was clipped by 2 bases and J by 7 bases; unmatched bases: 11. The CDR3 consists of 17 residues. Looked up from germline, CDR1 is KGHSH and CDR2 is LQKENI. Full variable domain (rest looked up from reference TRBV18 and TRBJ2-2): NAGVMQNPRHLVRRRGQEARLRCSPMKGHSHVYWYRQLPEEGLKFMVYLQKENIIDESGMPKERFSAEFPKEGPSILRIQQVVRGDSAAYFCASSPAALAGSVGELFFGEGSRLTVL.

The chain combines TRBV28 with TRBJ1-6; D is perhaps TRBD1 (6 bases). Germline CDR1 is MDHEN and CDR2 is SYDVKM. This CDR3 has 15 amino acids. V lost 5 bases and J 7 bases, leaving 15 bases between the germline ends. CDR3 bases: TGTGCCAGCAGTCCTAGTTTCAGGGGAAATTCACCCCTCCACTTT. It translates to CASSPSFRGNSPLHF.

The chain links TRBV10-3 to TRBJ2-7; no clear D. This CDR3 is 13 amino acids long. V was shortened by 0 bases and J by 7 bases, with 10 bases between the two germline ends. Germline CDR1 and CDR2: ENHRY and SYGVKD. CDR3 sequence reads: CAISESDPWEQYF. The CDR3 DNA reads as TGTGCCATCAGTGAGTCGGACCCCTGGGAGCAGTACTTC.

V gene TRBV28 combines with J gene TRBJ2-2, with 11 bases lining up with TRBD1. V shed 6 bases and J 3 bases; nucleotides not matched to a gene: 6. The CDR3 length is 16 residues. Germline values: CDR1 MDHEN, CDR2 SYDVKM. CDR3 nucleotides: TGTGCCAGCAGGGGCTGGGACAGGGGGGACACCGGGGAGCTGTTTTTT. This codes for CASRGWDRGDTGELFF. Looking up the rest from reference TRBV28 and TRBJ2-2 gives the full variable domain: DVKVTQSSRYLVKRTGEKVFLECVQDMDHENMFWYRQDPGLGLRLIYFSYDVKMKEKGDIPEGYSVSREKKERFSLILESASTNQTSMYLCASRGWDRGDTGELFFGEGSRLTVL.

The J gene is TRBJ1-2, the V gene TRBV14; D remains unclear. The germline V and J ends were trimmed by 2 bases and 4 bases, with 5 bases remaining between them. Germline V gene lookup returns CDR1 SGHDN and CDR2 FVKESK. CDR3 length: 12 residues. The CDR3 region has the DNA TGTGCCAGCAGCCAACAGACCTATGGCTACACCTTC. It is translated as CASSQQTYGYTF.

The rearrangement uses TRBV29-1 and TRBJ1-5; 9 nucleotides match TRBD1. Trimming removed 7 bases from V and 5 bases from J; junction bases left unmatched: 6. Germline CDR1 is SQVTM and CDR2 is ANQGSEA. The CDR3 sequence is 13 residues long. For the CDR3, the DNA is TGCAGCGGGGGACAGGGCCCCGATCAGCCCCAGCATTTT. Translating gives CSGGQGPDQPQHF.

This clone has just one count. The CDR3 DNA follows: TGTGCCAGCAGTTCTACACGTACCTCGGAGCAGTACTTC. It encodes CASSSTRTSEQYF. The J gene is TRBJ2-7, the V gene TRBV12-3 or TRBV12-4; no firm D call. The V end was cut by 4 bases, the J end by 7 bases, with 14 bases between. The CDR3 sequence is 13 residues long.

The CDR3 nucleotides read TGTGCCTCACGGGGTTTCACAGATACGCAGTATTTT. Its translation: CASRGFTDTQYF. The J gene is TRBJ2-3, the V gene TRBV19; the D gene is possibly TRBD2 (5 bases). V was pared by 11 bases and J by 2 bases, with 11 bases between. Germline V gives CDR1 LNHDA, CDR2 SQIVND (reference sequence). The CDR3 loop spans 12 amino acids.

The chain couples TRBV13 to TRBJ2-7, with D unresolved. The CDR3 length is 14 residues. Deletions cut 6 bases from V and 1 base from J, with 13 bases between. Germline V lookup: CDR1 PRHDT, CDR2 FYEKMQ (reference sequence). The CDR3 DNA sequence: TGTGCCAGCAGTAAAAAGGTTACATCCTACGAGCAGTACTTC. As protein: CASSKKVTSYEQYF.